The 20 T cell receptor beta chains given below trace back to one sample, sequenced in a study of cytotoxic CD8 clonotypes in ibrutinib-treated CLL. TCRdb's table, derived via immunoSEQ multiplex PCR, lists solely in-frame clones and lacks some. The data contain about 68,000 clones, about 63% of them seen just once; the ten biggest clones take up approximately 6%. This material consisted of PBMCs, taken after 12 months of ibrutinib treatment. These receptors originate from a human donor with chronic lymphocytic leukemia.

The gene calls are TRBV29-1 and TRBJ2-7; no definite D call. The length of the CDR3 is 11 residues. V lost 6 bases and J 6 bases, leaving 12 bases between the germline ends. Germline values: CDR1 SQVTM, CDR2 ANQGSEA. This chain's CDR3 is CSVARSSEQYF. The CDR3 nucleotides read TGCAGCGTCGCGAGGAGTTCCGAGCAGTACTTC.

This clone was seen a handful of times. This sequence joins TRBV27 and TRBJ1-1; D possibly corresponds to TRBD1 (5 bases). The CDR3 runs 13 residues. Trimming stripped 6 bases from V and 5 bases from J, with 13 bases between. Per the germline V gene, CDR1 is MNHEY and CDR2 is SMNVEV (reference sequence). In DNA form, the CDR3 reads TGTGCCAGCAGAAGTTGGGGGGGGACTGAAGCTTTCTTT. This gives the protein CASRSWGGTEAFF.

This chain joins TRBV30 and TRBJ1-1, with a tentative D call TRBD1 (6 bases). The V gene's germline CDR1 is GTSNPN and CDR2 SVGIG (reference sequence). Between the trimmed V and J ends, which lost 8 bases and 10 bases, there was a span of 17 bases. The CDR3 sequence is 11 residues long. This chain's CDR3 is CALDLGGVAFF. The CDR3 DNA reads TGTGCCCTCGACCTGGGGGGCGTAGCTTTCTTT.

V and J are TRBV30 and TRBJ2-2; the match to TRBD2 covers 8 bases. The V gene's germline CDR1 is GTSNPN and CDR2 SVGIG (reference sequence). This CDR3 is 15 amino acids long. After removal of 4 bases from V and 5 bases from J, the junction contained 9 bases not matched to a gene. Written as DNA, the CDR3 is TGTGCCTGGACCCCGATCGGGGGGGGTACCGGGGAGCTGTTTTTT. Translating gives CAWTPIGGGTGELFF.

The chain carries TRBV6-5 and TRBJ1-2, with 8 positions matching TRBD1. This CDR3 spans 13 amino acids. Germline loops: CDR1 MNHEY, CDR2 SVGAGI. Trimming took 9 bases from V and 2 from J; bases not matched to a gene: 5. The CDR3, as DNA: TGTGCCAGTACGACAGGGGTAAACTATGGCTACACCTTC. Encoded protein: CASTTGVNYGYTF.

This rearrangement joins TRBV6-5 to TRBJ2-1; 9 positions match TRBD1. The V and J ends lost 6 bases and 4 bases, in that order; junction bases with no gene match: 7. Germline V gives CDR1 MNHEY, CDR2 SVGAGI. The CDR3 has 15 amino acids. CDR3 protein: CASRRSGQGYNEQFF. The CDR3 DNA reads TGTGCCAGCAGACGTTCGGGACAGGGATACAATGAGCAGTTCTTC.

A single count supports this clone. The chain carries TRBV19 and TRBJ2-7, with D perhaps matching TRBD1 (5 bases). The V gene lost 3 bases and the J gene lost 5 bases, with 8 bases spanning the gap. This CDR3 is 12 amino acids long. Germline assignment: CDR1 LNHDA and CDR2 SQIVND (reference sequence). This chain's CDR3 is CASSIQGNEQYF. The CDR3 DNA follows: TGTGCCAGTAGTATTCAGGGTAACGAGCAGTACTTC.

The rearrangement links TRBV5-4 to TRBJ2-7; D might be TRBD2 (6 bases). Germline V CDR1 and CDR2: SGHNT, YYREEE (reference sequence). This CDR3 is built from 14 residues. V was shortened by 4 bases and J by 6 bases, with 17 bases between the two germline ends. As DNA, the CDR3 is TGTGCCAGCAGCCGGGTCCCTAGGGACTCCGAGCAGTACTTC. It codes for CASSRVPRDSEQYF.

This chain uses TRBV27 with TRBJ1-6; D is unresolved. The CDR3 is 14 amino acids. Trimming cost V 4 bases and J 3 bases, with 7 bases left between them. The germline V gene has CDR1 MNHEY and CDR2 SMNVEV (reference sequence). The CDR3 DNA reads as TGTGCCAGCAGTTCCGGGAACTATAATTCACCCCTCCACTTT. It translates to CASSSGNYNSPLHF.

The chain employs TRBV7-2 and TRBJ2-1; D ambiguous. The germline V gene encodes CDR1 SGHTA and CDR2 FQGNSA. CDR3 length: 14 amino acids. Deletions cut 0 bases from V and 3 bases from J, with 6 bases between. The CDR3 coding sequence is TGTGCCAGCAGCTTAGCTCCCCTCTACAATGAGCAGTTCTTC. Its protein is CASSLAPLYNEQFF.

This clone has more than one count but fewer than ten. DNA for the CDR3: TGTGCCAGCAGCCCCTCGATGGTTCAGCCCCAGCATTTT. Translation gives CASSPSMVQPQHF. This chain uses TRBV7-2 with TRBJ1-5; D not certain. Germline V gene lookup returns CDR1 SGHTA and CDR2 FQGNSA. This CDR3 is 13 amino acids long. The V end lost 5 bases, the J end lost 6 bases, and 11 bases lay between the germline ends. The variable domain in full, with the rest retrieved from reference TRBV7-2 and TRBJ1-5, is GAGVSQSPSNKVTEKGKDVELRCDPISGHTALYWYRQSLGQGLEFLIYFQGNSAPDKSGLPSDRFSAERTGGSVSTLTIQRTQQEDSAVYLCASSPSMVQPQHFGDGTRLSIL.

V usage is TRBV11-1 and J usage is TRBJ2-1; possible D gene TRBD1, 5 bases. Germline CDR1 reads SGHAT; CDR2 reads FQDESV (reference sequence). Trimming left V 1 base short and J 9 bases short, with 10 bases between. This CDR3 spans 13 amino acids. CDR3 sequence reads: CASSLGVGREQFF. The CDR3 bases are TGTGCCAGCAGCTTAGGTGTGGGGCGTGAGCAGTTCTTC.

The rearrangement links TRBV7-2 to TRBJ2-5, with 12 bases aligning to TRBD1. CDR3 size: 15 residues. With 5 bases clipped from V and 4 bases from J, the junction kept 5 bases outside the gene matches. Germline V gene sequence: CDR1 SGHTA, CDR2 FQGNSA. CDR3 nucleotides: TGTGCCAGCAGCAGCCGGGACAGGGGGCCAGAGACCCAGTACTTC. Its translation is CASSSRDRGPETQYF.

This chain uses TRBV2 with TRBJ2-1, with TRBD1 identical over 8 bases. The trim removed 10 bases at V and 6 bases at J, leaving 8 bases unmatched. Looked up from germline, CDR1 is SNHLY and CDR2 is FYNNEI. The CDR3 consists of 13 residues. DNA of the CDR3: TGTGCCACCAAGGGGACAGGAATCAATGAGCAGTTCTTC. Its translation: CATKGTGINEQFF.

In the case of this clone: The identical CDR3 is also encoded by other nucleotide sequences in the sample. The chain's CDR3 is CASSLAASSYNEQFF. CDR3 nucleotide sequence: TGTGCCAGCAGCTTAGCCGCCAGCTCCTACAATGAGCAGTTCTTC. This chain links TRBV7-3 with TRBJ2-1, with D hard to call. Trimming removed 2 bases from V and 0 bases from J, with 8 bases in between. The CDR3 consists of 15 residues. Per germline, CDR1 SGHTA and CDR2 FQGTGA. Looking up the rest from reference TRBV7-3 and TRBJ2-1 gives the full variable domain: GAGVSQTPSNKVTEKGKYVELRCDPISGHTALYWYRQSLGQGPEFLIYFQGTGAADDSGLPNDRFFAVRPEGSVSTLKIQRTERGDSAVYLCASSLAASSYNEQFFGPGTRLTVL.

The chain links TRBV27 to TRBJ1-5, with D hard to call. Germline CDR1 and CDR2: MNHEY and SMNVEV (reference sequence). This CDR3 is 18 amino acids long. Trimming removed 3 bases from V and 0 bases from J, with 18 bases in between. The DNA of the CDR3 is TGTGCCAGCAGTTTCCCCGTGGCAGCAATTTATAGCAATCAGCCCCAGCATTTT. Amino acid sequence: CASSFPVAAIYSNQPQHF.

The chain is built from TRBV5-4 and TRBJ2-1; D is possibly TRBD2 (6 bases). Trimming left V 3 bases short and J 6 bases short, with 16 bases between. From germline, CDR1 is SGHNT and CDR2 YYREEE (reference sequence). The CDR3 is 15 amino acids. The CDR3 DNA reads as TGTGCCAGCAGCTCCGGTCACGGACTAATCAATGAGCAGTTCTTC. It yields the protein CASSSGHGLINEQFF.

This chain uses TRBV5-1 with TRBJ1-1; no reliable D call. The CDR3 has 13 residues. Trimming pared 0 bases from V and 8 bases from J, leaving 11 bases between. Germline V gene sequence: CDR1 SGHRS, CDR2 YFSETQ. CDR3 bases: TGCGCCAGCAGCTTGGGTATGACCGGGGAAGCTTTCTTT. Encoded protein: CASSLGMTGEAFF.

This clone occurred once. V gene TRBV7-3 combines with J gene TRBJ1-2, with D perhaps matching TRBD1 (5 bases). This CDR3 region has 13 residues. CDR1 is SGHTA, CDR2 FQGTGA, per germline. The ends were cut back, 3 bases at V and 0 bases at J, with 5 bases in the middle. CDR3 nucleotides: TGTGCCAGCAGCTTGGGGGCTAACTATGGCTACACCTTC. It codes for CASSLGANYGYTF. Based on the CDR3 plus reference TRBV7-3 and TRBJ1-2, the full variable domain is GAGVSQTPSNKVTEKGKYVELRCDPISGHTALYWYRQSLGQGPEFLIYFQGTGAADDSGLPNDRFFAVRPEGSVSTLKIQRTERGDSAVYLCASSLGANYGYTFGSGTRLTVV.

This clone appeared a few times. The chain is built from TRBV27 and TRBJ1-4; D is uncertain. Germline loops: CDR1 MNHEY, CDR2 SMNVEV (reference sequence). V was clipped by 2 bases and J by 4 bases, with 14 bases between them. The length of the CDR3 is 16 residues. The CDR3 reads CASSLRAGGRNEKLFF. Written as DNA, the CDR3 is TGTGCCAGCAGTTTAAGGGCTGGAGGGCGTAATGAAAAACTGTTTTTT.